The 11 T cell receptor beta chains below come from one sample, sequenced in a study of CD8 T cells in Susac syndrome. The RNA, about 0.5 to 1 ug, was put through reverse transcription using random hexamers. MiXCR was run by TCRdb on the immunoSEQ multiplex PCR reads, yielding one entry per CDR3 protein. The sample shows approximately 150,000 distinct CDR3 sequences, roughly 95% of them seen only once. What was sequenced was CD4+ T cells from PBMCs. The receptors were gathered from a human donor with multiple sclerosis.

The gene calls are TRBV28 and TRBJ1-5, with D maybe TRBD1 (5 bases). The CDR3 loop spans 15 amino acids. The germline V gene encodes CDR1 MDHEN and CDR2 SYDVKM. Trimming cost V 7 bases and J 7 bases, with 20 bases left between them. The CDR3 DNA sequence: TGTGCCAGCACCAAACCTAGGGGAGGGGTCCAGCCCCAGCATTTT. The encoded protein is CASTKPRGGVQPQHF.

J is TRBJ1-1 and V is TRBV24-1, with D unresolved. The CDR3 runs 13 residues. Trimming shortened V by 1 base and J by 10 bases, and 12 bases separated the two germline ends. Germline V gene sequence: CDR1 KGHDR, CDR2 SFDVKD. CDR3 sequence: CATSDFTGRGAFF. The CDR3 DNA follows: TGTGCCACCAGTGATTTTACGGGTCGGGGAGCTTTCTTT.

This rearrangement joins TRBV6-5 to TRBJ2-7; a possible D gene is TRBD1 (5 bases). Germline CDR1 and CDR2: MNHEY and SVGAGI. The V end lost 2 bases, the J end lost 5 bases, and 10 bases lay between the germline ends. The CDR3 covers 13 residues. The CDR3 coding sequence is TGTGCCAGCAGTTACGGGGTACAGGACGAGCAGTACTTC. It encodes CASSYGVQDEQYF.

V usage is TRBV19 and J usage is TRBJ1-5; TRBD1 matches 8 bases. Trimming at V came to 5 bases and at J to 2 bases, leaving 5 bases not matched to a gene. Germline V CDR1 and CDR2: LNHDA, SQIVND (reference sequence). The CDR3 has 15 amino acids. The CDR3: CASSDRGYGNQPQHF. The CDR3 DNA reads TGTGCCAGTAGTGACAGGGGTTACGGCAATCAGCCCCAGCATTTT.

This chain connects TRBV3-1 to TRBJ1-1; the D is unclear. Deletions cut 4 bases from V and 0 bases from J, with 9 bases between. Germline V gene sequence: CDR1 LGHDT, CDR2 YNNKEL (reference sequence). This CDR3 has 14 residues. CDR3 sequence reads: CASSRTSMNTEAFF. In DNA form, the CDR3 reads TGTGCCAGCAGCCGGACCAGCATGAACACTGAAGCTTTCTTT. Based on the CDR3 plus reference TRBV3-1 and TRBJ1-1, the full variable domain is DTAVSQTPKYLVTQMGNDKSIKCEQNLGHDTMYWYKQDSKKFLKIMFSYNNKELIINETVPNRFSPKSPDKAHLNLHINSLELGDSAVYFCASSRTSMNTEAFFGQGTRLTVV.

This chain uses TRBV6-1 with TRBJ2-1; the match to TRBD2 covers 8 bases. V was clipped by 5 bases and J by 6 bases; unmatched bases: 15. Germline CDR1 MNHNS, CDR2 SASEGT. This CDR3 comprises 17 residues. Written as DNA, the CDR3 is TGTGCCAGCAGTCCCCTCGGGGCGGGGGGTGCATTCAATGAGCAGTTCTTC. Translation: CASSPLGAGGAFNEQFF.

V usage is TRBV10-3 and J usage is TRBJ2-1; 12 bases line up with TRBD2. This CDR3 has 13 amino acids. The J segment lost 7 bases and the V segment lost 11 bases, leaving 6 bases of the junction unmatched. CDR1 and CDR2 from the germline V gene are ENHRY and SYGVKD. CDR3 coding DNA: TGTGCCGCTAGCGGGGGGGCCAGAAATGAGCAGTTCTTC. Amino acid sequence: CAASGGARNEQFF.

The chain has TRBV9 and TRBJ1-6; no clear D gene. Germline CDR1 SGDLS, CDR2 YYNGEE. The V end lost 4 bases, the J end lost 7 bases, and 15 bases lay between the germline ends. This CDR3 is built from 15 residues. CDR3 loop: CASSFGKDGNSPLHF. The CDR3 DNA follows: TGTGCCAGCAGCTTTGGCAAGGACGGAAATTCACCCCTCCACTTT.

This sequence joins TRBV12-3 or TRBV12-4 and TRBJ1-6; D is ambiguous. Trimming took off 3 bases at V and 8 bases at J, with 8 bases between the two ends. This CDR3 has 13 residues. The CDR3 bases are TGTGCCAGCAGTTTTAGTGTAGATTCACCCCTCCACTTT. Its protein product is CASSFSVDSPLHF.

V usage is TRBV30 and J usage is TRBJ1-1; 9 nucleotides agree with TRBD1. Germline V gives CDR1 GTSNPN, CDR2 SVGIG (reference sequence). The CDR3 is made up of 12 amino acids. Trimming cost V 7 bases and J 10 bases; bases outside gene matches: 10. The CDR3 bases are TGTGCCTTTCTGGGACAGGGTATTGGAGCTTTCTTT. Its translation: CAFLGQGIGAFF.

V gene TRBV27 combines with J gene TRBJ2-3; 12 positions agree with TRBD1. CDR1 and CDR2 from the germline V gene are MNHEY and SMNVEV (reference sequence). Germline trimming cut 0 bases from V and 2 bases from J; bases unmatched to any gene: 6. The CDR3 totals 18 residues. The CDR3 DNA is TGTGCCAGCAGTTTATCGTGGGGGACAGGGGGCCTCACAGATACGCAGTATTTT. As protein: CASSLSWGTGGLTDTQYF.